The source of this TCR beta chain is a study of cytomegalovirus exposure and HLA in healthy donors. Study findings and constraints: There were several of the most significant clusters that appeared linked to common viral pathogens in a later analysis.

About this clone itself: The antigen remains unidentified.

The V end lost 4 bases, the J end lost 1 base, and 7 bases lay between the germline ends. CDR3 size: 13 residues. Per the germline V gene, CDR1 is LGHNT and CDR2 is FRNRAP. Primers for the PCR totalled 60 Vbeta and 13 Jbeta. The data were produced by immunoSEQ multiplex PCR, yet TCRdb's version contains in-frame clones alone and is incomplete. The data contain around 130,000 clones, 65% to 90% of them seen just once; the ten biggest clones take up approximately 2.5%. Sequences were obtained from PBMCs. This clonotype originated in a man aged 45-65 years in good health and CMV-seronegative. This rearrangement joins TRBV12-5 to TRBJ1-2; D possibly corresponds to TRBD1 (5 bases). DNA of the CDR3: TGTGCTAGTGGTTCGGGGGTTAACTATGGCTACACCTTC. Translated: CASGSGVNYGYTF.